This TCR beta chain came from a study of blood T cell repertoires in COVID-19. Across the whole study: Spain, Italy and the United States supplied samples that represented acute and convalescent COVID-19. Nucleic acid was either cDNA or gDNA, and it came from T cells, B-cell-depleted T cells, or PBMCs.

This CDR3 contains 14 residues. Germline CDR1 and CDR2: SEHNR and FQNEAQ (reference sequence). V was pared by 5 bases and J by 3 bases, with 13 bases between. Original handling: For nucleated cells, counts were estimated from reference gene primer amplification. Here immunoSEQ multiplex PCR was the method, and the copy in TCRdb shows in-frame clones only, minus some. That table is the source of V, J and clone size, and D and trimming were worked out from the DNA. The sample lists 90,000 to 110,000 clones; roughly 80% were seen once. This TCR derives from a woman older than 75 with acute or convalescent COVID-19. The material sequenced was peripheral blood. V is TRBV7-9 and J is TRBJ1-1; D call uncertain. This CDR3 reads CASSTGGGDTEAFF. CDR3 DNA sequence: TGTGCCAGCAGCACTGGAGGAGGTGACACTGAAGCTTTCTTT.